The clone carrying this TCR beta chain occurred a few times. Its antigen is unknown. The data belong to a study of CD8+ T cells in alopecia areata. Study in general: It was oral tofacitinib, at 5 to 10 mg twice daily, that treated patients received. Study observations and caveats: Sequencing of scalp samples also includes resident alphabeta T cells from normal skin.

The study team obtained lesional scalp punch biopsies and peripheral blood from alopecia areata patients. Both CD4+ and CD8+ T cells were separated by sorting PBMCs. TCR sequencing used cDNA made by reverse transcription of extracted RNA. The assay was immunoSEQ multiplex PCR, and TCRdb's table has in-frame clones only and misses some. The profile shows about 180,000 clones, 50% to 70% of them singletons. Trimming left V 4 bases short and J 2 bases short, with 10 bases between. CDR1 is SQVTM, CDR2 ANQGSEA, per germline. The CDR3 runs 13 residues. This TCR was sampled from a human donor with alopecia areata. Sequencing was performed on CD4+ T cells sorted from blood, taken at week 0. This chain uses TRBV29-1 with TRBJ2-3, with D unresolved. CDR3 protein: CSVVWPFTDTQYF. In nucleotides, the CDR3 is TGCAGCGTTGTGTGGCCTTTCACAGATACGCAGTATTTT.